This paragraph reports one T cell receptor beta chain. In this sample, this clone turned up a few times. It has no known antigen specificity. No qualities accompany the bases; no much larger clone lies one base away. Each donor gave one peripheral blood draw, approximately 110 mL on average, collected into heparinised tubes. Naive, central memory, regulatory and stem cell-like memory CD4+ T cells were sorted on a BD FACSAria II using a panel including CD45RO, CCR7, CD25, CD127, CD95 and CD27. Every sorted population had a purity above 98%. Right away, PBMCs were isolated by Lymphoprep density gradient centrifugation and were stained directly, with no culture step. So that batch effects would be minimized, each experiment stained and sorted samples in pairs, pairing one healthy donor with one patient. The source of the sample is a study of beta chain features in type 1 diabetes (dated by TCRdb to 2016 to 2018). Study-wide context: No differences in mean age, gender distribution, total cell number or subset yield were found between patients and healthy donors. A total of 100 million to 110 million sorted cells were examined across all samples, and a strong correlation was observed between cell number per subset and RNA yield. Regulatory and stem cell-like memory subsets were obtained from only 8 patients and roughly 8 healthy donors, while naive and central memory subsets were obtained from all 30 or so donors. The study compared TCRB repertoires of sorted circulating CD4+ T cell subsets between recently diagnosed type 1 diabetes patients and matched healthy donors. Paper-wide results and their limitations: Because small numbers of individuals were included in the HLA sub-analyses, any influence of HLA type on TCRB rearrangement was left unresolved. Patients with type 1 diabetes made fewer insertions and deleted more nucleotides at VDJ recombination sites, implying thymic rearrangement abnormalities. Naive, central memory and regulatory TCRB repertoires appeared more similar among patients than among healthy donors. Because cDNA was sequenced instead of genomic DNA, activated cells with high expression could be over-represented, although the groups did not differ in activation or CD3 levels. Type 1 diabetes patients showed a moderate but significant shortening of TCRB CDR3 length in all four CD4+ subsets. Shorter templates might be favored by PCR, yet because patient and control samples were amplified and corrected together, any such skew would affect both groups equally.

All of the isolated RNA was reverse transcribed with the High Capacity cDNA Reverse Transcription Kit, so expressed TCRB transcripts were sequenced. Deep immunoSEQ sequencing was performed on naive, central memory and regulatory T cell samples, with an average of approximately 4 million total reads per sample. After sorted cells were lysed in RLT buffer, RNA was extracted with DNase-treated RNeasy Micro or Mini kits, with the choice depending on cell number. To prevent cross-contamination, each cell subset was processed individually, whereas patient and healthy donor samples were processed jointly. TCRB sequences were amplified from cDNA with the immunoSEQ multiplex PCR, producing 87-bp fragments spanning the CDR3 region. Amplicons were sequenced on the Illumina HiSeq platform. Processing in the source paper ran as follows. PCR bias was computationally corrected using synthetic template baselines, reads within Hamming distance 2 were collapsed, and singletons that could not be merged were discarded. Reads were aligned to IMGT to assign V, D and J genes, CDR3 length, and insertions or deletions at six rearrangement sites. Clonotype counts were normalized to sorted cell number within each subset before computing true diversity and Gini coefficients with the tcR R package. Repertoire sharing was quantified using the overlap coefficient calculated on TCRB nucleotide sequences. The immuneACCESS repertoire file appears here via TCRdb, limited to in-frame rearrangements. These files lack a portion of the clones; in checked studies, under half of the deficit traces to unresolved V genes, and the cause of the others is not known. That table supplies the V and J calls and clone size; D and trimming were determined from the DNA. This sample has roughly 160,000 clones in its table, and roughly 8% of those were observed once. The top ten constitute over 0.45% of the sample.

The CDR3, cysteine through phenylalanine, is 13 amino acids long. The retained sequence is limited to the CDR3, 39 bases, with the frame set at the first base. The germline V gene supplies CDR1 MNHEY and CDR2 SVGAGI. V was cut back by 6 bases and J by 5 bases, leaving a gap of 13 bases between them. The receptor chain draws on TRBV6-5 and TRBJ1-2; matching of 5 bases hints at TRBD1 as the D gene. This clonotype was obtained from a woman under 30 with type 1 diabetes. What was sequenced was central memory CD4+ T cells from blood. The DNA reads TGTGCCAGCAGCGATATCCGGACATATGGCTACACCTTC. Translated, this gives CASSDIRTYGYTF.